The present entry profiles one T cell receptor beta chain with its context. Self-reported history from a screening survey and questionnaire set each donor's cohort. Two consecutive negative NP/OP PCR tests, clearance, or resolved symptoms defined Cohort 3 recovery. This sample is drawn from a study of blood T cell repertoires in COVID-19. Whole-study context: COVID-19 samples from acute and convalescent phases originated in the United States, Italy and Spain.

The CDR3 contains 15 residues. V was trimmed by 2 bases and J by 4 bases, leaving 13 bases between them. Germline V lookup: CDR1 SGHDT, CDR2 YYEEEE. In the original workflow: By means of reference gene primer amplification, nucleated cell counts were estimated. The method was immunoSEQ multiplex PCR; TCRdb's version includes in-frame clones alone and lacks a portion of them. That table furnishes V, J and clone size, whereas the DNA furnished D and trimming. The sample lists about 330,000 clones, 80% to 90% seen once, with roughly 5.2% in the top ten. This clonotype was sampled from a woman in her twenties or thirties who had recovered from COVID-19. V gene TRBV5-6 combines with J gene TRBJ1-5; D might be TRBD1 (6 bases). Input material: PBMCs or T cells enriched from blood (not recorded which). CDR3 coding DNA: TGTGCCAGCAGCTTACTCAGGGGCCGGAATCAGCCCCAGCATTTT. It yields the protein CASSLLRGRNQPQHF.